Listed here is a single TCR beta chain. What it binds is unknown. V trimming: 5 bases; J trimming: 5 bases; junction bases outside the gene matches: 5. CDR1 and CDR2 from the germline V gene are KGHSH and LQKENI. The CDR3 totals 14 residues. This record belongs to a study of radiotherapy plus CTLA-4 blockade in lung cancer. Study information: Patients showed objective responses in around a sixth of cases and disease control in 25% to 40%.

Regarding the study as a whole: Blood saw expansion of tumor-derived TCR clones after radiotherapy plus ipilimumab. According to reports, early shifts in blood T cell clones, alongside interferon-beta, forecast response most accurately.

Sequencing was performed with immunoSEQ multiplex PCR; in TCRdb, only in-frame clones are kept and a portion is missing. The profile shows approximately 94,000 clones, roughly 85% of them singletons. This rearrangement joins TRBV18 to TRBJ1-2; 10 bases line up with TRBD1. This TCR was sampled from a human donor with non-small cell lung cancer that progressed on radiotherapy plus ipilimumab. The sequenced sample was peripheral blood, obtained from a patient treated with radiotherapy plus ipilimumab. CDR3: CASSARGQGYGYTF. CDR3 coding DNA: TGTGCCAGCTCAGCGCGGGGACAGGGGTATGGCTACACCTTC.